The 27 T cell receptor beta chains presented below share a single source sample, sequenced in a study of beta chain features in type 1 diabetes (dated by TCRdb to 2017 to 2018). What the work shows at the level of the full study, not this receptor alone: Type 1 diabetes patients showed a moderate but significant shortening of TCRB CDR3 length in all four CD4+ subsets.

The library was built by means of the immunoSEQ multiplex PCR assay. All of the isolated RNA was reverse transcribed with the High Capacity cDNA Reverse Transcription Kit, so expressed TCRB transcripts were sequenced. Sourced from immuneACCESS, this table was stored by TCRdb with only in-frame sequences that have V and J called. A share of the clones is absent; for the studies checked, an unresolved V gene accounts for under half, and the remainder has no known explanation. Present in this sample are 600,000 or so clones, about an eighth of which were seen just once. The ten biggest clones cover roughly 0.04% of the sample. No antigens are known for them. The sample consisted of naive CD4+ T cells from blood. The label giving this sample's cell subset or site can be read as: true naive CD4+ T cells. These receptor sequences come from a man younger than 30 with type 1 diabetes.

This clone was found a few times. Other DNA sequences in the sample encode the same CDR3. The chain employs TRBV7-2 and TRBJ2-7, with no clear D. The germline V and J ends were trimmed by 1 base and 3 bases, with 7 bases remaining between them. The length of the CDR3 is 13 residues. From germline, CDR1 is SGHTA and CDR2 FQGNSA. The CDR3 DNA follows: TGTGCCAGCAGCTTAGGGGGTGGCTACGAGCAGTACTTC. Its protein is CASSLGGGYEQYF.

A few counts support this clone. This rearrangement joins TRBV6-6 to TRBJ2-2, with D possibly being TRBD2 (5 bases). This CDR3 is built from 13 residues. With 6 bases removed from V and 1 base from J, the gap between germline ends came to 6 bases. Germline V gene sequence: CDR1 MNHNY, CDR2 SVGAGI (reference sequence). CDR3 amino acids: CASSGVNTGELFF. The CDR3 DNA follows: TGTGCCAGCAGCGGGGTGAACACCGGGGAGCTGTTTTTT.

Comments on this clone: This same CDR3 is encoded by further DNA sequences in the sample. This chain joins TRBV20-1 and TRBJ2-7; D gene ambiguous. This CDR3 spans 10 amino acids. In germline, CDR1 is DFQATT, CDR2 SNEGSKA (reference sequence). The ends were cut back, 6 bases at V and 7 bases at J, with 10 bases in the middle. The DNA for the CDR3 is TGCAGTGCCCTGAGGAGAGAGCAGTACTTC. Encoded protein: CSALRREQYF.

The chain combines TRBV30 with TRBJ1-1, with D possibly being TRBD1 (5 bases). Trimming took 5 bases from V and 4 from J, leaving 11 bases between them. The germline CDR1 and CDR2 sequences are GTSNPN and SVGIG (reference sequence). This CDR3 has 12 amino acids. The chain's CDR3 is CAWESGGTEAFF. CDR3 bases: TGTGCCTGGGAGTCGGGGGGCACTGAAGCTTTCTTT.

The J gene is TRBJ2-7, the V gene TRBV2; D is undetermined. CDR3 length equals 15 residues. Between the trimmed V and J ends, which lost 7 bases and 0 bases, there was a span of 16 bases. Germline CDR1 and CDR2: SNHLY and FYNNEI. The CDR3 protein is CASNIERPSSYEQYF. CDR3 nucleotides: TGTGCCAGCAATATCGAAAGGCCCAGCTCCTACGAGCAGTACTTC.

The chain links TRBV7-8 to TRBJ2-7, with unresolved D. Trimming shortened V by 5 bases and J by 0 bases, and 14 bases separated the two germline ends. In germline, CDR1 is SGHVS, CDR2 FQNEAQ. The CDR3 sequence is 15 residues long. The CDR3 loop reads CASSREAVSSYEQYF. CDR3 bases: TGTGCCAGCAGCCGTGAGGCGGTGAGCTCCTACGAGCAGTACTTC.

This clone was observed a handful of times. This chain's CDR3 is CASAGPVGQTYEQYF. The CDR3 nucleotides read TGTGCCAGCGCAGGTCCCGTGGGACAGACCTACGAGCAGTACTTC. The chain is built from TRBV7-9 and TRBJ2-7; 7 bases fit TRBD1. CDR1 SEHNR and CDR2 FQNEAQ come from the germline V gene (reference sequence). The CDR3 contains 15 residues. V dropped 8 bases and J dropped 2; count of bases not matched to a gene: 12.

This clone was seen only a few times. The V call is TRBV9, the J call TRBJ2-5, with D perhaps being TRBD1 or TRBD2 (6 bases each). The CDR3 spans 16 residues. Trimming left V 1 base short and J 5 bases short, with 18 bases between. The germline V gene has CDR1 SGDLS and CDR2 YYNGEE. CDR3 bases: TGTGCCAGCAGCGTAAGGCCCTCGATGGGGGGCGAGACCCAGTACTTC. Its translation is CASSVRPSMGGETQYF.

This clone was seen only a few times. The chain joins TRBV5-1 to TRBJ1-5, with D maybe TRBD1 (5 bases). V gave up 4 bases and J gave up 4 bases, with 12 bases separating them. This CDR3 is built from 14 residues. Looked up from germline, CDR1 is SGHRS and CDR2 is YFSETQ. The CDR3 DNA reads TGCGCCAGCAGCACAGGCGGGTTAAATCAGCCCCAGCATTTT. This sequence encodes CASSTGGLNQPQHF.

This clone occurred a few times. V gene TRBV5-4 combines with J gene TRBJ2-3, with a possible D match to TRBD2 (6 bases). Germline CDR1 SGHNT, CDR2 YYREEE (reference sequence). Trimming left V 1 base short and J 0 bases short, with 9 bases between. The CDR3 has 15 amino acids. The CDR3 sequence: CASSLFSGSTDTQYF. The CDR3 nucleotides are TGTGCCAGCAGCTTGTTCAGCGGGAGCACAGATACGCAGTATTTT.

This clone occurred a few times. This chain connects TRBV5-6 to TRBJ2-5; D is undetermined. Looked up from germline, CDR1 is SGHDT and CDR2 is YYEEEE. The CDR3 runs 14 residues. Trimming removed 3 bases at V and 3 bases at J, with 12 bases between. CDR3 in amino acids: CASSSTLVKETQYF. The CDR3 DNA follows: TGTGCCAGCAGCTCAACGCTCGTGAAAGAGACCCAGTACTTC.

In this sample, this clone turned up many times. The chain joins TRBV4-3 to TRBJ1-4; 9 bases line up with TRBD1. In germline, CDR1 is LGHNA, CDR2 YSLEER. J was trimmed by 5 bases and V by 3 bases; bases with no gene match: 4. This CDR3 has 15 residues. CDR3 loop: CASSQSDRGNEKLFF. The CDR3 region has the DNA TGCGCCAGCAGCCAGTCGGACAGGGGAAATGAAAAACTGTTTTTT.

CDR3 DNA sequence: TGTGCCAGCGGATCGGTCGGGGGATCGGGAAACACCATATATTTT. The encoded protein is CASGSVGGSGNTIYF. The chain has TRBV28 and TRBJ1-3; tentative D call: TRBD1 (5 bases). Germline V gene data show CDR1 as MDHEN and CDR2 as SYDVKM. V lost 8 bases and J lost 4, with 18 bases in between. This CDR3 comprises 15 residues.

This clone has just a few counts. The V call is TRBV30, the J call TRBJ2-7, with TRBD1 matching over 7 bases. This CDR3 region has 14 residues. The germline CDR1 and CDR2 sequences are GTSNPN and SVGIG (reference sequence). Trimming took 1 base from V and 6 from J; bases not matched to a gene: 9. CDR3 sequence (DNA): TGTGCCTGGAGTGGCGACAGGGTGGTGCTCGAGCAGTACTTC. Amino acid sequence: CAWSGDRVVLEQYF.

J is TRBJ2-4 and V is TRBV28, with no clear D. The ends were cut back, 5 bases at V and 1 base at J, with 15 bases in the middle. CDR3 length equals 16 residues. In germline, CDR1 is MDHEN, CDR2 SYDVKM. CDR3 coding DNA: TGTGCCAGCAGTGCGGTCGGCCGCGTGGCCAAAAACATTCAGTACTTC. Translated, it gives CASSAVGRVAKNIQYF. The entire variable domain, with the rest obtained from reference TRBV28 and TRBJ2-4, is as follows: DVKVTQSSRYLVKRTGEKVFLECVQDMDHENMFWYRQDPGLGLRLIYFSYDVKMKEKGDIPEGYSVSREKKERFSLILESASTNQTSMYLCASSAVGRVAKNIQYFGAGTRLSVL.

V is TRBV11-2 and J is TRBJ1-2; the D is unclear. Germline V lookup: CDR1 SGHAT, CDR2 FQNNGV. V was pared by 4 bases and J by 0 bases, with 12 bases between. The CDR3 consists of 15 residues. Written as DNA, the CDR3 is TGTGCCAGCAGCTCCCAGATGCCGACTAACTATGGCTACACCTTC. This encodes CASSSQMPTNYGYTF. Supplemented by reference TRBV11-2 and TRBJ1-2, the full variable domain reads EAGVAQSPRYKIIEKRQSVAFWCNPISGHATLYWYQQILGQGPKLLIQFQNNGVVDDSQLPKDRFSAERLKGVDSTLKIQPAKLEDSAVYLCASSSQMPTNYGYTFGSGTRLTVV.

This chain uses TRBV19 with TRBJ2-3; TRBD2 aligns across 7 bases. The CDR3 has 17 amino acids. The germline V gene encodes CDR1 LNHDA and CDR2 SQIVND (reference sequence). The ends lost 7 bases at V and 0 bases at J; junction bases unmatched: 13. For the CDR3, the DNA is TGTGCCAGTACCACAGCCGGGACTACCGTTAGCACAGATACGCAGTATTTT. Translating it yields CASTTAGTTVSTDTQYF.

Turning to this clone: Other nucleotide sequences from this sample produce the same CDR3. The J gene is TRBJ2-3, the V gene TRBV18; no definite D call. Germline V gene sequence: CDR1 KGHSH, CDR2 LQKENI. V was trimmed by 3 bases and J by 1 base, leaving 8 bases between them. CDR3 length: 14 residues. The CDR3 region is CASSPRTGTDTQYF. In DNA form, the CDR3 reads TGTGCCAGCTCACCCAGGACCGGCACAGATACGCAGTATTTT. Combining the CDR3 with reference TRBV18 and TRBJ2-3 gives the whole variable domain NAGVMQNPRHLVRRRGQEARLRCSPMKGHSHVYWYRQLPEEGLKFMVYLQKENIIDESGMPKERFSAEFPKEGPSILRIQQVVRGDSAAYFCASSPRTGTDTQYFGPGTRLTVL.

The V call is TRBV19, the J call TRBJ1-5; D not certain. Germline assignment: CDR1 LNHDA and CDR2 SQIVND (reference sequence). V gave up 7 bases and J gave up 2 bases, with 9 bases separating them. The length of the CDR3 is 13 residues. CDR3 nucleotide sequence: TGTGCCAGTAAGTGGAGGGGCAATCAGCCCCAGCATTTT. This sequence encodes CASKWRGNQPQHF.

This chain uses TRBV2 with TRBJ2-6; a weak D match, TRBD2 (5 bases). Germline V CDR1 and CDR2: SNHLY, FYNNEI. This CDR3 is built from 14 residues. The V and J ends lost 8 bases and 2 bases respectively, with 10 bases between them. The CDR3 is CASGREAGANVLTF. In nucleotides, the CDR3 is TGTGCCAGCGGACGGGAAGCTGGGGCCAACGTCCTGACTTTC. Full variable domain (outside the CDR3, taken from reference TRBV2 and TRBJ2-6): EPEVTQTPSHQVTQMGQEVILRCVPISNHLYFYWYRQILGQKVEFLVSFYNNEISEKSEIFDDQFSVERPDGSNFTLKIRSTKLEDSAMYFCASGREAGANVLTFGAGSRLTVL.

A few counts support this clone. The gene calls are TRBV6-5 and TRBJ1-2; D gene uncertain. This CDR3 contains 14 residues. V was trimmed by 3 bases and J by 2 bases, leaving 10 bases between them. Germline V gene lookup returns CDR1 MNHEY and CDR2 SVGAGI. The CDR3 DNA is TGTGCCAGCAGTTATCCCGGGGAGAACTATGGCTACACCTTC. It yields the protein CASSYPGENYGYTF.

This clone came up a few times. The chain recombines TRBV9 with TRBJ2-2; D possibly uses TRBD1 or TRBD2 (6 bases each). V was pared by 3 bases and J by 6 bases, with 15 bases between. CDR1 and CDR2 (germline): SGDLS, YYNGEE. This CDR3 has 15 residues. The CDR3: CASSEHGGAAGELFF. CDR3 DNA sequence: TGTGCCAGCAGCGAACACGGGGGCGCGGCCGGGGAGCTGTTTTTT. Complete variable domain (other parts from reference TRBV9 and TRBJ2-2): DSGVTQTPKHLITATGQRVTLRCSPRSGDLSVYWYQQSLDQGLQFLIQYYNGEERAKGNILERFSAQQFPDLHSELNLSSLELGDSALYFCASSEHGGAAGELFFGEGSRLTVL.

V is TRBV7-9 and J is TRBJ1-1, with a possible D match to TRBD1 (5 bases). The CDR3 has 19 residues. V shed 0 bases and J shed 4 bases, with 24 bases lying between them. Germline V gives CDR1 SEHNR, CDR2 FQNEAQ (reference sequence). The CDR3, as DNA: TGTGCCAGCAGCTTAGCGCAGCCAGGGAGAAAACCTTTGGGCACTGAAGCTTTCTTT. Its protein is CASSLAQPGRKPLGTEAFF.

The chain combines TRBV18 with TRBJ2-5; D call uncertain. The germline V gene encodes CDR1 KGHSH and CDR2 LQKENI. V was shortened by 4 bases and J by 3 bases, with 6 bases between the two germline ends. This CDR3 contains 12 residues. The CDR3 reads CASSRAKETQYF. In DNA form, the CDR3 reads TGTGCCAGCTCACGAGCAAAAGAGACCCAGTACTTC.

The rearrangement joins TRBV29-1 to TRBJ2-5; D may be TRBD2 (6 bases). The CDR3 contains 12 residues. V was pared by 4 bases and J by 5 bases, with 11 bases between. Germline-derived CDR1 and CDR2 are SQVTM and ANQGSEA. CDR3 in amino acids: CSVAGDDETQYF. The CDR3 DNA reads TGCAGCGTTGCGGGAGACGATGAGACCCAGTACTTC.

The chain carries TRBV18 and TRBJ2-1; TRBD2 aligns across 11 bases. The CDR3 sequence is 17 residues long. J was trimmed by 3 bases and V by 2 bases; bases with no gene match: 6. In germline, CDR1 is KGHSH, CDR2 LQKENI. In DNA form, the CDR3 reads TGTGCCAGCTCACCATTTCCGGGACTAGCGGACTACAATGAGCAGTTCTTC. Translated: CASSPFPGLADYNEQFF.

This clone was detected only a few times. Here the CDR3 reads CASSFGDRFPDTQYF. DNA for the CDR3: TGTGCCAGCAGCTTTGGGGACAGATTTCCAGATACGCAGTATTTT. The rearrangement uses TRBV7-9 and TRBJ2-3, with 7 bases fitting TRBD1. This CDR3 contains 15 residues. The J segment lost 4 bases and the V segment lost 3 bases, leaving 7 bases of the junction unmatched. The germline V gene has CDR1 SEHNR and CDR2 FQNEAQ (reference sequence).